These 26 T cell receptor beta chains originate from one sample sequenced in a study of T cell repertoires in cytomegalovirus infection. MiXCR, run by TCRdb on the reads, gives a single entry per CDR3 protein. Of approximately 290,000 distinct CDR3 sequences in the sample, about 25% were seen once. Material: PBMCs. The receptors were gathered from a human donor in good health (CMV status not recorded). Some clones in this sample may be carry-over from other donors' samples.

The chain couples TRBV13 to TRBJ2-7; 8 positions match TRBD1. The trim removed 8 bases at V and 3 bases at J, leaving 9 bases unmatched. This CDR3 has 14 residues. CDR1 is PRHDT, CDR2 FYEKMQ, per germline (reference sequence). The CDR3 here is CASHTGGRRYEQYF. In nucleotides, the CDR3 is TGTGCCAGCCACACAGGGGGACGACGCTACGAGCAGTACTTC.

This clonotype was picked up many times. The V gene is TRBV28, the J gene TRBJ1-5, with a tentative D call TRBD1 (5 bases). With 7 bases removed from V and 1 base from J, the gap between germline ends came to 17 bases. Germline CDR1 reads MDHEN; CDR2 reads SYDVKM. The CDR3 has 16 residues. The CDR3 nucleotides are TGTGCCAGCAAAGGGGCTTTAGGGAAGAGCAATCAGCCCCAGCATTTT. Its protein product is CASKGALGKSNQPQHF.

This clonotype was seen at least ten times. J is TRBJ2-3 and V is TRBV7-2; D remains unclear. CDR1 is SGHTA, CDR2 FQGNSA, per germline. Trimming removed 1 base at V and 1 base at J, with 12 bases between. This CDR3 has 16 amino acids. In DNA form, the CDR3 reads TGTGCCAGCAGCTTAGGTCGGGCTAGAGGCACAGATACGCAGTATTTT. Amino acids: CASSLGRARGTDTQYF.

A few counts support this clonotype. The chain carries TRBV7-8 and TRBJ2-7; 13 positions agree with TRBD2. Germline CDR1 reads SGHVS; CDR2 reads FQNEAQ. The CDR3 runs to 14 residues. Trimming at V came to 5 bases and at J to 4 bases, leaving 2 bases not matched to a gene. The CDR3 bases are TGTGCCAGCAGCGAACTAGCGGGAGGGTACGAGCAGTACTTC. This gives the protein CASSELAGGYEQYF.

V gene TRBV24-1 combines with J gene TRBJ2-1, with 7 bases that match TRBD1. This CDR3 region has 16 residues. In germline, CDR1 is KGHDR, CDR2 SFDVKD. V lost 3 bases and J lost 4; bases outside the gene matches: 8. This CDR3 reads CATSDRGDSLYNEQFF. The CDR3 bases are TGTGCCACCAGTGATCGAGGGGACAGTTTGTACAATGAGCAGTTCTTC.

This sequence joins TRBV24-1 and TRBJ2-2; 9 bases are a match to TRBD1. Germline CDR1 reads KGHDR; CDR2 reads SFDVKD. This CDR3 has 15 residues. The trim removed 3 bases at V and 6 bases at J, leaving 4 bases unmatched. CDR3 DNA: TGTGCCACCAGTGATCGGGACAGGGAGTCCGGGGAGCTGTTTTTT. Its protein is CATSDRDRESGELFF.

The gene calls are TRBV5-6 and TRBJ1-1; no clear D. CDR3 length equals 12 residues. V gave up 5 bases and J gave up 4 bases, with 9 bases separating them. Per germline, CDR1 SGHDT and CDR2 YYEEEE. CDR3 residues: CASRTPFTEAFF. CDR3 nucleotides: TGTGCCAGCAGGACCCCTTTCACTGAAGCTTTCTTT.

The chain couples TRBV15 to TRBJ2-7; 13 bases are shared with TRBD2. The CDR3 totals 15 residues. V was pared by 4 bases and J by 7 bases, with 7 bases of the junction left unmatched. Germline assignment: CDR1 LNHNV and CDR2 YYDKDF (reference sequence). This CDR3 is CATSNGLAGVGEQYF. The CDR3 region has the DNA TGTGCCACCAGCAATGGACTAGCGGGAGTCGGGGAGCAGTACTTC.

This sequence joins TRBV29-1 and TRBJ2-3; D not certain. There are 17 residues in the CDR3. The V gene's germline CDR1 is SQVTM and CDR2 ANQGSEA. V lost 0 bases and J 0 bases, leaving 16 bases between the germline ends. CDR3 residues: CSVEDWAASVSTDTQYF. For the CDR3, the DNA is TGCAGCGTTGAAGATTGGGCGGCGTCGGTAAGCACAGATACGCAGTATTTT.

The chain combines TRBV9 with TRBJ2-1, with D possibly matching TRBD2 (6 bases). The ends were cut back, 3 bases at V and 10 bases at J, with 14 bases in the middle. The CDR3 has 13 residues. From germline, CDR1 is SGDLS and CDR2 YYNGEE. Here the CDR3 reads CASSATEGGEQFF. The CDR3 region has the DNA TGTGCCAGCAGCGCGACAGAAGGAGGGGAGCAGTTCTTC.

This clonotype has just a few counts. The CDR3: CASSLVIAGDTDTQYF. The CDR3 bases are TGCGCCAGCAGCTTGGTTATAGCGGGGGATACAGATACGCAGTATTTT. The genes are TRBV5-1 and TRBJ2-3, with 9 nucleotides matching TRBD2. The CDR3 is made up of 16 amino acids. V gave up 0 bases and J gave up 3 bases; unmatched junction bases: 5. The germline CDR1 and CDR2 sequences are SGHRS and YFSETQ.

This clonotype came up many times. CDR3: CASSFKRWTNNSPLHF. The CDR3 DNA follows: TGTGCCAGCAGTTTTAAACGATGGACGAATAATTCACCCCTCCACTTT. This sequence joins TRBV28 and TRBJ1-6; no clear D. V was cut by 3 bases and J by 5 bases, with 14 bases left in between. The CDR3 consists of 16 residues. The V gene's germline CDR1 is MDHEN and CDR2 SYDVKM.

This chain uses TRBV7-2 with TRBJ2-7; maybe TRBD2 (6 bases). CDR1 SGHTA and CDR2 FQGNSA come from the germline V gene. The CDR3 covers 14 residues. V lost 5 bases and J 7 bases, leaving 18 bases between the germline ends. In DNA, the CDR3 is TGTGCCAGCAGCCAAGGAGGGAATAAGCGTGAGCAGTACTTC. It translates to CASSQGGNKREQYF.

J is TRBJ1-1 and V is TRBV11-2; no firm D call. The germline V gene has CDR1 SGHAT and CDR2 FQNNGV. The CDR3 loop spans 13 amino acids. Trimming removed 6 bases at V and 2 bases at J, with 10 bases between. This CDR3 reads CASSQTRNTEAFF. DNA for the CDR3: TGTGCCAGCAGTCAGACCCGAAACACTGAAGCTTTCTTT.

In this sample, this clonotype turned up many times. The V gene is TRBV12-3 or TRBV12-4, the J gene TRBJ1-5, with 7 nucleotides matching TRBD1. The CDR3 spans 17 residues. The V gene end was trimmed by 5 bases and the J gene end by 3 bases; junction bases not matched to a gene: 13. The CDR3 protein is CASSPIPRDSFNQPQHF. CDR3 DNA: TGTGCCAGCAGTCCCATACCCCGGGACAGCTTCAATCAGCCCCAGCATTTT.

This clonotype was recorded a few times. The chain carries TRBV29-1 and TRBJ2-2; D uncertain. V was shortened by 4 bases and J by 0 bases, with 9 bases between the two germline ends. CDR1 is SQVTM, CDR2 ANQGSEA, per germline. This CDR3 has 14 amino acids. CDR3 in DNA: TGCAGCGTTGCGGTCCAGCCGAACACCGGGGAGCTGTTTTTT. Amino acid sequence: CSVAVQPNTGELFF.

This clonotype was seen only a few times. V usage is TRBV29-1 and J usage is TRBJ1-2; 8 nucleotides agree with TRBD1. Germline CDR1 is SQVTM and CDR2 is ANQGSEA. V was pared by 6 bases and J by 2 bases, with 8 bases of the junction left unmatched. The CDR3 spans 14 residues. CDR3 amino acids: CSVRWTGTNYGYTF. The CDR3 DNA sequence: TGCAGCGTGCGATGGACAGGGACCAACTATGGCTACACCTTC.

The J gene is TRBJ2-2, the V gene TRBV2, with a possible D match to TRBD2 (5 bases). Trimming shortened V by 7 bases and J by 5 bases, and 17 bases separated the two germline ends. CDR3 length equals 15 residues. The germline CDR1 and CDR2 sequences are SNHLY and FYNNEI. CDR3 DNA: TGTGCCAGCACGAGGGCCCCCCCGCCAACCGGGGAGCTGTTTTTT. It yields the protein CASTRAPPPTGELFF.

This clonotype was seen more than once but under ten times. The chain joins TRBV28 to TRBJ1-1, with 7 bases aligning to TRBD1. The CDR3 runs 14 residues. From germline, CDR1 is MDHEN and CDR2 SYDVKM. The ends lost 7 bases at V and 4 bases at J; junction bases unmatched: 9. The CDR3, as DNA: TGTGCCAGCACCCTAAAGACAGGGATCACTGAAGCTTTCTTT. Translated, it gives CASTLKTGITEAFF.

The table lists this clonotype with a few counts. V is TRBV5-1 and J is TRBJ2-7; no clear D. Germline CDR1 SGHRS, CDR2 YFSETQ. This CDR3 region has 12 residues. V was shortened by 5 bases and J by 7 bases, with 13 bases between the two germline ends. CDR3 loop: CASRILLGEQYF. CDR3 nucleotides: TGCGCCAGCAGGATCCTCTTGGGTGAGCAGTACTTC.

This clonotype was seen repeatedly, ten times or more. The CDR3 DNA is TGTGCCAGCAGCTACCGGGACAGGGAACCCTACGAGCAGTACTTC. It encodes CASSYRDREPYEQYF. The chain combines TRBV7-2 with TRBJ2-7; 9 bases align to TRBD1. Looked up from germline, CDR1 is SGHTA and CDR2 is FQGNSA. There are 15 residues in the CDR3. The ends lost 4 bases at V and 2 bases at J; junction bases unmatched: 6.

V and J are TRBV11-3 and TRBJ2-5; 10 bases match TRBD2. Germline loops: CDR1 SGHNT, CDR2 YENEEA. The CDR3 extends over 15 amino acids. J lost 6 bases, V lost 1 base, and 5 bases had no gene match. This CDR3 is CASSLGPSGSQTQYF. The CDR3 DNA reads as TGTGCCAGCAGCTTAGGGCCTAGCGGGAGCCAGACCCAGTACTTC. The whole variable domain, remainder taken from reference TRBV11-3 and TRBJ2-5, is EAGVVQSPRYKIIEKKQPVAFWCNPISGHNTLYWYLQNLGQGPELLIRYENEEAVDDSQLPKDRFSAERLKGVDSTLKIQPAELGDSAVYLCASSLGPSGSQTQYFGPGTRLLVL.

This clonotype was observed a few times. The gene calls are TRBV29-1 and TRBJ2-3, with TRBD1 matching 9 bases. CDR1 and CDR2 from the germline V gene are SQVTM and ANQGSEA. V lost 4 bases and J lost 2; bases outside the gene matches: 4. The CDR3 extends over 14 amino acids. The DNA for the CDR3 is TGCAGCGTTGGAGGGACAGGGTTCACAGATACGCAGTATTTT. The encoded protein is CSVGGTGFTDTQYF.

This clonotype was observed a handful of times. The chain uses TRBV6-6 and TRBJ2-1; a possible D gene is TRBD1 (6 bases). Per the germline V gene, CDR1 is MNHNY and CDR2 is SVGAGI (reference sequence). CDR3 size: 14 residues. The V and J ends lost 5 bases and 3 bases respectively, with 11 bases between them. In DNA form, the CDR3 reads TGTGCCAGCAGTGGGGACACAGACTACAATGAGCAGTTCTTC. This encodes CASSGDTDYNEQFF.

In its sample, this clonotype was seen a few times. The J gene is TRBJ2-5, the V gene TRBV7-2; D is uncertain. Germline CDR1 reads SGHTA; CDR2 reads FQGNSA. Trimming took off 5 bases at V and 3 bases at J, with 16 bases between the two ends. CDR3 length equals 15 residues. The CDR3 region has the DNA TGTGCCAGCAGCGTAGGGTTTCTCGGCGAAGAGACCCAGTACTTC. This encodes CASSVGFLGEETQYF. Looking up the rest from reference TRBV7-2 and TRBJ2-5 gives the full variable domain: GAGVSQSPSNKVTEKGKDVELRCDPISGHTALYWYRQSLGQGLEFLIYFQGNSAPDKSGLPSDRFSAERTGGSVSTLTIQRTQQEDSAVYLCASSVGFLGEETQYFGPGTRLLVL.

This clonotype was recorded a few times. This chain connects TRBV12-3 or TRBV12-4 to TRBJ2-7, with TRBD1 as a possible D gene (6 bases). This CDR3 has 15 amino acids. Trimming took off 3 bases at V and 4 bases at J, with 16 bases between the two ends. This CDR3 reads CASSFRGRGRYEQYF. CDR3 in DNA: TGTGCCAGCAGTTTCCGCGGCAGGGGAAGGTACGAGCAGTACTTC.